Presented here are 5 T cell receptor beta chains from one specimen sequenced in a study of response to subunit inactivated influenza vaccine. TCRdb ran MiXCR on the RT-PCR reads and lists one entry per CDR3 protein. The sample holds 150,000 to 200,000 distinct CDR3 sequences, about 10% seen once. The sample consisted of non-naive T cells sorted from PBMCs, taken on the day of vaccination. All receptors derive from a middle-aged man who received an inactivated influenza vaccine.

Only a few counts were recorded for this clonotype. This chain links TRBV6-1 with TRBJ2-4, with D possibly matching TRBD1 (6 bases). Deletions cut 3 bases from V and 0 bases from J, with 9 bases between. Germline CDR1 reads MNHNS; CDR2 reads SASEGT. CDR3 length: 15 amino acids. CDR3 nucleotides: TGTGCCAGCAGTGATACAGGGTTAGCCAAAAACATTCAGTACTTC. Encoded protein: CASSDTGLAKNIQYF.

This clonotype was seen more than once but under ten times. The V call is TRBV20-1, the J call TRBJ2-7; D remains unclear. The CDR3 runs 14 residues. CDR1 is DFQATT and CDR2 is SNEGSKA in the germline V gene (reference sequence). V dropped 3 bases and J dropped 3 bases, with 15 bases sitting between them. In DNA form, the CDR3 reads TGCAGTGCTAGTAGTCCGGGCAACATCTACGAGCAGTACTTC. Protein: CSASSPGNIYEQYF.

The J gene is TRBJ2-5, the V gene TRBV9; 7 nucleotides line up with TRBD2. CDR3 length: 15 residues. The germline gives CDR1 SGDLS, CDR2 YYNGEE. Trimming took 2 bases from V and 2 from J; bases not matched to a gene: 6. The CDR3 DNA reads TGTGCCAGCAGCGTTTCTAGCGGAGCACAAGAGACCCAGTACTTC. Translating gives CASSVSSGAQETQYF.

This clonotype was detected many times. V gene TRBV20-1 combines with J gene TRBJ1-5, with D hard to call. Germline CDR1 reads DFQATT; CDR2 reads SNEGSKA (reference sequence). Trimming stripped 3 bases from V and 1 base from J, with 7 bases between. This CDR3 is 13 amino acids long. The CDR3 DNA follows: TGCAGTGCTAGCGCGCGGAGCAATCAGCCCCAGCATTTT. This sequence encodes CSASARSNQPQHF.

This clonotype was observed at least ten times. The chain couples TRBV5-1 to TRBJ2-5; 9 positions match TRBD1. The trim removed 1 base at V and 1 base at J, leaving 2 bases unmatched. Germline V lookup: CDR1 SGHRS, CDR2 YFSETQ. The CDR3 length is 15 residues. This chain's CDR3 is CASSLTGGIQETQYF. The CDR3 DNA is TGCGCCAGCAGCTTGACAGGGGGCATCCAAGAGACCCAGTACTTC.